This T cell receptor beta chain was sequenced for a study of T cells in Graves' hyperthyroidism and ophthalmopathy. Study outcomes and limitations: Blood held most thyroid clonotypes expanded above 0.001 frequency.

The sample holds many counts of this clonotype. Antigen: not known. Amplification yielded TCR beta CDR3 regions, with RNA transcripts as the source. RT-PCR in the first round (using the HTBI primer set) targeted the TCR CDR3. TCRdb reprocessed the multiplex PCR reads via MiXCR and lists one record per CDR3 protein. The table lists about 420,000 distinct CDR3 sequences, roughly an eighth of them singletons. The CDR3 loop spans 16 amino acids. Trimming took 2 bases from V and 0 from J, leaving 12 bases between them. J is TRBJ2-3 and V is TRBV12-3 or TRBV12-4; D call uncertain. The sequencing sample was made of blood. The receptor's source is a woman younger than 35 with Graves' hyperthyroidism. CDR3 residues: CASSLSLAASTDTQYF. In DNA form, the CDR3 reads TGTGCCAGCAGTTTAAGTCTGGCGGCTAGCACAGATACGCAGTATTTT.